This TCR beta chain was profiled in a study of CD8+CD57+ T cells in acquired aplastic anemia. Study information: Isolated CD4+ and CD8+ cells, once sorted, yielded DNA averaging approximately 3 ug. Study results and limitations: Between patients and controls, around 30 CD8+ CDR3 sequences were found in common. Levels of CD8+ Simpson's diversity were not significantly distinct in patients versus controls.

The V gene lost 2 bases and the J gene lost 7 bases, with 18 bases spanning the gap. The CDR3 sequence is 15 residues long. The V gene's germline CDR1 is LGHNA and CDR2 YSLEER. An expansion of CD8+CD57+ cells by flow cytometry had been shown in patients chosen for sequencing. Patient blood was sampled before any therapy had been received. Genomic DNA acted as the template from which TCR beta VDJ combination and CDR3 sequence profiling were carried out. Each CDR3 protein gets one entry after TCRdb re-called the reads with MiXCR. The sample records around 180,000 distinct CDR3 sequences, less than 60% being singletons. Note on this clonotype: Its antigen is not known.

The TCR originated in a human donor with aplastic anemia. The chain combines TRBV4-3 with TRBJ2-7; D remains ambiguous. Source material: sorted CD4+, CD8+, or CD8+CD57+ T cells (not recorded which) from PBMCs. The CDR3 protein is CASSQNLGLDGEQYF. The CDR3 nucleotides read TGCGCCAGCAGCCAAAATTTAGGGTTGGACGGGGAGCAGTACTTC.